This paragraph reports one TCR beta chain. Its antigen remains unidentified. The data belong to a study of cytomegalovirus exposure and HLA in healthy donors. Nominally healthy donors provided the samples, though records likely missed some immune exposures. The ends were cut back, 6 bases at V and 0 bases at J, with 18 bases in the middle. Germline V gene data show CDR1 as MGHDK and CDR2 as SYGVNS. The CDR3 is 18 amino acids. Amplification used 60 Vbeta primers and 13 Jbeta primers. Original processing methods: In a later analysis, roughly 11 million of 65 million to 90 million unique beta chains occurred in at least two donors. Here immunoSEQ multiplex PCR was the method, and the copy in TCRdb shows in-frame clones only, minus some. V and J calls and clone size follow that table, whereas D and trimming were derived from the DNA. Its listing shows 200,000 or so clones. Study-level results: With DRB1 most and HLA-C fewest, TCR association rates differed between HLA loci in a later analysis. It was taken for granted in presence/absence analyses that sequencing depth across donors was roughly uniform.

This chain links TRBV25-1 with TRBJ2-6; D is ambiguous. The clonotype comes from a boy between 10 and 17 years old in good health and CMV-seronegative. Sequenced material: PBMCs. The CDR3, as DNA: TGTGCCAGCAGCCCTGAAATCGGGTTTAACTCTGGGGCCAACGTCCTGACTTTC. Its protein is CASSPEIGFNSGANVLTF.